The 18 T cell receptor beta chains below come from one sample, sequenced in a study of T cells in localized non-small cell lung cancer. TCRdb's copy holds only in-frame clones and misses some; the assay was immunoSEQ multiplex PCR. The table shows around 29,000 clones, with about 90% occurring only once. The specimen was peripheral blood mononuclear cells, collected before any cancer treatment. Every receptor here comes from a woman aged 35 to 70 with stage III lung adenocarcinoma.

CDR3 in DNA: TGCAGCGTTGGGATAGAATTCACAGATACGCAGTATTTT. It encodes CSVGIEFTDTQYF. The genes are TRBV29-1 and TRBJ2-3; no definite D call. CDR1 is SQVTM, CDR2 ANQGSEA, per germline. Trimming removed 4 bases from V and 2 bases from J, with 10 bases in between. The CDR3 runs to 13 residues.

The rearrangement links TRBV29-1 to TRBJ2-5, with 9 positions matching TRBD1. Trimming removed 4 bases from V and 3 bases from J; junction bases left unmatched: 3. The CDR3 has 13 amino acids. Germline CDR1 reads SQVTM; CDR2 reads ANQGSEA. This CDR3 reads CSVARTGEETQYF. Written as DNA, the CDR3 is TGCAGCGTTGCTAGGACAGGGGAAGAGACCCAGTACTTC.

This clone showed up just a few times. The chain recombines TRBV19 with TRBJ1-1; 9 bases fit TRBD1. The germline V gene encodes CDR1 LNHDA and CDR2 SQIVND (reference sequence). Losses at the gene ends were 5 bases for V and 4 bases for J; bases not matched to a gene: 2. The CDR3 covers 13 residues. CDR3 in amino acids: CASSSTGGTEAFF. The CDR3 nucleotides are TGTGCCAGTAGTTCGACAGGGGGCACTGAAGCTTTCTTT. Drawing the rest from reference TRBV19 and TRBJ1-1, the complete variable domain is DGGITQSPKYLFRKEGQNVTLSCEQNLNHDAMYWYRQDPGQGLRLIYYSQIVNDFQKGDIAEGYSVSREKKESFPLTVTSAQKNPTAFYLCASSSTGGTEAFFGQGTRLTVV.

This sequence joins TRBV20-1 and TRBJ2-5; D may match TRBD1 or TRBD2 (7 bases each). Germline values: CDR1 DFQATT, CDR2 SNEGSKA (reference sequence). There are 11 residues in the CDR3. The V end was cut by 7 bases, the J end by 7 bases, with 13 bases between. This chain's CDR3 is CSGLAGGTQYF. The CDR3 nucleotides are TGCAGTGGACTAGCAGGGGGGACCCAGTACTTC.

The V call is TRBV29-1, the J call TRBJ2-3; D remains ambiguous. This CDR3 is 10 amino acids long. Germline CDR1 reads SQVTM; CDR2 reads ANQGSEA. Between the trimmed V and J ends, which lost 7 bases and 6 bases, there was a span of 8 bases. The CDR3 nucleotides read TGCAGCGCCACTCGGGATACGCAGTATTTT. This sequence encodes CSATRDTQYF.

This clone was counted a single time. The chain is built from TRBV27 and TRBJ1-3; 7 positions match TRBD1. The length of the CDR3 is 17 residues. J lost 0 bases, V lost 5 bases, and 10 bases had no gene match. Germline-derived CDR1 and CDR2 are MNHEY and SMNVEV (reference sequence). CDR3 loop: CASSPTGLSLSGNTIYF. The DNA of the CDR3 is TGTGCCAGCAGTCCGACAGGGCTATCCCTCTCTGGAAACACCATATATTTT.

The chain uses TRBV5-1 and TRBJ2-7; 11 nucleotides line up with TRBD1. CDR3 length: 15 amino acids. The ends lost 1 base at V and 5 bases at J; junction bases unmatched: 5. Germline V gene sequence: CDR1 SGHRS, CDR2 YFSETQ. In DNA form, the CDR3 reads TGCGCCAGCAGCTTGCCGGGACAGGGGGACCACGAGCAGTACTTC. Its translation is CASSLPGQGDHEQYF.

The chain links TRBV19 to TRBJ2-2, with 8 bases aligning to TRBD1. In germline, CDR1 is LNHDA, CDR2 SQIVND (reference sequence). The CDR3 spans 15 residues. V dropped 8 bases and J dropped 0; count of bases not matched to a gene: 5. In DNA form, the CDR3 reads TGTGCCAGTCGGGGACAGGTTACGAACACCGGGGAGCTGTTTTTT. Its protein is CASRGQVTNTGELFF.

This CDR3 is CASTLGEGSPLHF. Here the CDR3 DNA reads TGTGCCAGCACCCTCGGGGAGGGTTCACCCCTCCACTTT. The rearrangement uses TRBV11-2 and TRBJ1-6; no firm D call. Trimming removed 7 bases at V and 9 bases at J, with 13 bases between. Germline V gene lookup returns CDR1 SGHAT and CDR2 FQNNGV. This CDR3 region has 13 residues.

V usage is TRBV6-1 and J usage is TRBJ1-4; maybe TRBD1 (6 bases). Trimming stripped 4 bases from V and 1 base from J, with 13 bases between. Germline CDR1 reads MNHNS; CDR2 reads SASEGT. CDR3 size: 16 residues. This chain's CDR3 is CASSGTGFVTNEKLFF. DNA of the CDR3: TGTGCCAGCAGTGGAACAGGGTTCGTAACTAATGAAAAACTGTTTTTT.

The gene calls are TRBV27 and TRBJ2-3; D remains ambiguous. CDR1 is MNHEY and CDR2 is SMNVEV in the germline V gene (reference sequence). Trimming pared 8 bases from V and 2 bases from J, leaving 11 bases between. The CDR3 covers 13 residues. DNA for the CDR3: TGTGCCAGCCAGAAAGAGGCCACAGATACGCAGTATTTT. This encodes CASQKEATDTQYF.

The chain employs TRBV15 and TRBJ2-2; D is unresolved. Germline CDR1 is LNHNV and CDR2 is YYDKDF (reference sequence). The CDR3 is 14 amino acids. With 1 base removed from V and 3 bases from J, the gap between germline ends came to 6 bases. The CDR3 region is CATSRVSDTGELFF. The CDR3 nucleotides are TGTGCCACCAGCAGAGTCTCAGACACCGGGGAGCTGTTTTTT. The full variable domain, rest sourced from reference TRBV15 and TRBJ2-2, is DAMVIQNPRYQVTQFGKPVTLSCSQTLNHNVMYWYQQKSSQAPKLLFHYYDKDFNNEADTPDNFQSRRPNTSFCFLDIRSPGLGDTAMYLCATSRVSDTGELFFGEGSRLTVL.

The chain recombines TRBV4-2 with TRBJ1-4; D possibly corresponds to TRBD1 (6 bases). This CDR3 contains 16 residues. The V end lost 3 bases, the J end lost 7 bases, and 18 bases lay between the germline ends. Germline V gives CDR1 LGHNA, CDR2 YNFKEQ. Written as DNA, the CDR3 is TGTGCCAGCAGCCAGTATCGCAGGGGCGCGGGTGAAAAACTGTTTTTT. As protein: CASSQYRRGAGEKLFF.

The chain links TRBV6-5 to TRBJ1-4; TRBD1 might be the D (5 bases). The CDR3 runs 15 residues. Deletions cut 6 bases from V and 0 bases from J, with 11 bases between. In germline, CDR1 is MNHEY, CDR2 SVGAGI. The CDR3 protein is CASRRGDATNEKLFF. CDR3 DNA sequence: TGTGCCAGCAGGAGAGGGGATGCAACTAATGAAAAACTGTTTTTT.

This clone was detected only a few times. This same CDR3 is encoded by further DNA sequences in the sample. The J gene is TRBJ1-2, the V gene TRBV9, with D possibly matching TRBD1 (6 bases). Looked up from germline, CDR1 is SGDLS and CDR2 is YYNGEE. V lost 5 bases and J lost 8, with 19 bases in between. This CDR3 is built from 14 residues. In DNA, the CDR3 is TGTGCCAGCAGTCCGGGGGAGGGGGTTCGCGGCTACACCTTC. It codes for CASSPGEGVRGYTF.

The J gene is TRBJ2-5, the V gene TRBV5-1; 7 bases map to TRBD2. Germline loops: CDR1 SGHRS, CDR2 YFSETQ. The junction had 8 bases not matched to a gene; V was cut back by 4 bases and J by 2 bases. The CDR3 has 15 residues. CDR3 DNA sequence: TGCGCCAGCAGCCGGGGGGTTAGCGGGCAAGAGACCCAGTACTTC. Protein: CASSRGVSGQETQYF.

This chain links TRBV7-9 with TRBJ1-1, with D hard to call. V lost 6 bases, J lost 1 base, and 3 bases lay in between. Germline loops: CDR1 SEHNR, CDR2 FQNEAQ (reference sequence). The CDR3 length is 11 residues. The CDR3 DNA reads TGTGCCAGCAGAAGGAACACTGAAGCTTTCTTT. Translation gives CASRRNTEAFF.

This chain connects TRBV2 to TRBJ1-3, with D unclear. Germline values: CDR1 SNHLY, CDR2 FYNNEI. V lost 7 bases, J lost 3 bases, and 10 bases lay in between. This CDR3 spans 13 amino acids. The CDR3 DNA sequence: TGTGCCAGCACTTTAGACAATGGAAACACCATATATTTT. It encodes CASTLDNGNTIYF.